The clone carrying this T cell receptor (beta chain) was counted only a few times. Its cognate antigen is unknown. TCRdb redid the calling of the RT-PCR reads with MiXCR, one entry per CDR3 protein. This table holds around 790,000 distinct CDR3 sequences, about 20% found once. The data are from a study of response to subunit inactivated influenza vaccine. V dropped 4 bases and J dropped 5 bases, with 17 bases sitting between them. Per the germline V gene, CDR1 is SEHNR and CDR2 is FQNEAQ (reference sequence). The CDR3 extends over 15 amino acids. The study, taken as a whole, reports: The authors suggested that few new T cells are recruited per seasonal influenza vaccination.

Sequenced material: PBMCs from blood, taken more than 4 days after vaccination. The J gene is TRBJ1-2, the V gene TRBV7-9; no reliable D call. This TCR came from a man between 45 and 60 years old who received an inactivated influenza vaccine. In DNA, the CDR3 is TGTGCCAGCAGCTGGTTCGGGAACAAGAATTATGGCTACACCTTC. Residues: CASSWFGNKNYGYTF. The entire variable domain, with the rest obtained from reference TRBV7-9 and TRBJ1-2, is as follows: DTGVSQNPRHKITKRGQNVTFRCDPISEHNRLYWYRQTLGQGPEFLTYFQNEAQLEKSRLLSDRFSAERPKGSFSTLEIQRTEQGDSAMYLCASSWFGNKNYGYTFGSGTRLTVV.